This TCR beta chain was profiled in a study of Ad26.COV2.S vaccination and SARS-CoV-2 variants. Overall study context: The authors gave Ad26.COV2.S intramuscularly, either once or twice 56 days apart.

Germline V gene data show CDR1 as LGHDT and CDR2 as YNNKEL (reference sequence). V gave up 8 bases and J gave up 4 bases, with 17 bases separating them. The CDR3 has 14 amino acids. Stated treatment: 15 to 20 received Ad26.COV2.S at low or high dose, single or two shots; roughly 5 received placebo; per-sample allocation not given. Sampling occurred on day 63 after the first vaccine or placebo injection. This clone appeared many times. Assay used: immunoSEQ multiplex PCR; TCRdb lists only in-frame clones, some missing. This repertoire shows about 280,000 clones, about 87% found once; its top ten account for under 4%.

This chain connects TRBV3-1 (or the pseudogene TRBV3-2) to TRBJ1-2, with a weak D call TRBD1 (6 bases). Here the sequenced sample was peripheral blood, taken in a trial of Ad26.COV2.S vaccine versus placebo. The source is a person aged 18-65 years who received the Ad26.COV2.S COVID-19 vaccine or a placebo. The CDR3 region has the DNA TGTGCCAGCTCGAGGGGGGCGGCCCCCTATGGCTACACCTTC. Translated, it gives CASSRGAAPYGYTF.